This T cell receptor (beta chain) was captured by sequencing in a study of CD8 T cells in Susac syndrome. It was with random hexamers that 0.5 to 1 ug RNA was reverse transcribed. TCRdb reanalysed the immunoSEQ multiplex PCR reads using MiXCR and keeps one entry per CDR3 protein. The top ten clones hold over 0.45% of a sample with approximately 80,000 distinct CDR3 sequences, roughly 94% of them seen once. CDR3 length equals 14 residues. Germline CDR1 reads DFQATT; CDR2 reads SNEGSKA (reference sequence). Trimming pared 6 bases from V and 8 bases from J, leaving 22 bases between. This clonotype was sampled from a human donor with Susac syndrome. The chain is built from TRBV20-1 and TRBJ1-2, with D perhaps TRBD1 (6 bases). Sequencing input: CD8+ T cells from PBMCs. The DNA of the CDR3 is TGCAGTGCCCGTCTAGGGTGGGGGGCGGAAGGCTACACCTTC. It codes for CSARLGWGAEGYTF.